This T cell receptor beta chain was captured by sequencing in a study of cytomegalovirus exposure and HLA in healthy donors. Germline V CDR1 and CDR2: SGHTA, FQGNSA. This CDR3 spans 14 amino acids. The V and J ends lost 5 bases and 2 bases respectively, with 12 bases between them. Study-wide results and limits: Presence/absence analysis assumed near-uniform sequencing depth across donors. Reported performance of the classifier showed diagnosis of cytomegalovirus status with high specificity and sensitivity.

With 60 Vbeta and 13 Jbeta primers, the PCR was carried out. The table came from immunoSEQ multiplex PCR; TCRdb's copy has only in-frame clones and leaves some out. The table lists some 100,000 clones, about 68% of them singletons. This clone was counted a few times. What it recognizes is unknown. The gene calls are TRBV7-2 and TRBJ1-1; D is unresolved. The sequence came from a woman between 45 and 65 years old in good health and CMV-seropositive. The sequenced sample consisted of PBMCs. The CDR3 sequence is CASSRGPGNTEAFF. The DNA for the CDR3 is TGTGCCAGCAGCCGTGGGCCTGGAAACACTGAAGCTTTCTTT.